This TCR beta chain appears in the sequencing data of a study of CD8+ T cells in alopecia areata. Whole-study context: Dosing spanned 6 to 18 months on tofacitinib, then 6 months off drug. The study, taken as a whole, reports: In blood and scalp, many expanded lesional clones persisted during tofacitinib.

Remarks on this clone: No antigen is known for it.

cDNA serving as the sequencing template came from extracted, reverse transcribed RNA. The repertoire was sequenced with immunoSEQ multiplex PCR; TCRdb's copy has only in-frame clones and lacks some. Of 150,000 to 200,000 clones listed, just over 65% are singletons. Treatment: oral pan-JAK inhibitor, 5-10 mg twice daily. The study team obtained lesional scalp punch biopsies and peripheral blood from alopecia areata patients. V was pared by 4 bases and J by 8 bases, with 8 bases of the junction left unmatched. The CDR3 spans 15 residues. Per the germline V gene, CDR1 is SGHDT and CDR2 is YYEEEE. The material sequenced was CD4+ T cells sorted from blood, taken at week 4, from a patient treated with tofacitinib. The clonotype comes from a human donor with alopecia areata. This sequence joins TRBV5-6 and TRBJ2-4, with TRBD2 matching 11 bases. Written as DNA, the CDR3 is TGTGCCAGCAGCGCTTACGGGACTAGCGGAGACATTCAGTACTTC. It codes for CASSAYGTSGDIQYF.